The 10 T cell receptor beta chains in this list originate from one sample, sequenced in a study of CD4 T cells in relation to SARS-CoV-2 and coronaviruses. Libraries were prepared by immunoSEQ multiplex PCR; TCRdb keeps only in-frame clonotypes and omits some of them. Among about 25,000 clones listed, around 80% were seen once. Before the COVID-19 pandemic, during about 2011-2019, CD4+ T cells were taken from unexposed donors. CD4+ T cells were isolated from the cells after more than nine days of culture. These receptors have no known antigen. Sequencing used CD4+ T cells from PBMCs, cultured in vitro. The source is a human donor in good health.

CDR3 amino acids: CASSLQQTEAFF. Here the CDR3 DNA reads TGTGCCAGCAGCTTGCAACAAACTGAAGCTTTCTTT. The V and J genes are TRBV5-6 and TRBJ1-1; D unresolved. Germline loops: CDR1 SGHDT, CDR2 YYEEEE. V lost 1 base and J lost 5, with 6 bases in between. This CDR3 has 12 amino acids.

V gene TRBV28 combines with J gene TRBJ1-1, with D maybe TRBD1 (5 bases). Germline V lookup: CDR1 MDHEN, CDR2 SYDVKM. The CDR3 has 16 residues. V dropped 8 bases and J dropped 3 bases, with 22 bases sitting between them. This CDR3 reads CASGTTVPGGYTEAFF. As DNA, the CDR3 is TGTGCCAGCGGCACGACAGTGCCTGGAGGGTACACTGAAGCTTTCTTT.

A few counts support this clone. This sequence joins TRBV5-1 and TRBJ2-7; possibly TRBD1 for D (6 bases). Germline-derived CDR1 and CDR2 are SGHRS and YFSETQ. The CDR3 sequence is 14 residues long. V shed 3 bases and J shed 0 bases, with 10 bases lying between them. The CDR3: CASSSGQISYEQYF. The CDR3 DNA follows: TGCGCCAGCAGCTCCGGACAGATCTCCTACGAGCAGTACTTC.

V is TRBV6-5 and J is TRBJ1-2; D is perhaps TRBD1 (5 bases). CDR1 and CDR2 (germline): MNHEY, SVGAGI. CDR3 length equals 14 residues. Trimming took off 6 bases at V and 1 base at J, with 12 bases between the two ends. DNA for the CDR3: TGTGCCAGCAGCAACAGGAGTTATAACTATGGCTACACCTTC. Translating it yields CASSNRSYNYGYTF.

The rearrangement links TRBV6-2 or TRBV6-3 to TRBJ1-1; D is unresolved. V dropped 2 bases and J dropped 6 bases, with 10 bases sitting between them. The CDR3 has 13 amino acids. Germline lookup yields CDR1 MNHEY and CDR2 SVGEGT. The CDR3 DNA sequence: TGTGCCAGCAGTTACGTCAGATCGGCTGAAGCTTTCTTT. This sequence encodes CASSYVRSAEAFF.

The chain is built from TRBV2 and TRBJ1-5; 11 bases match TRBD1. CDR3 length: 15 amino acids. J was trimmed by 1 base and V by 5 bases; bases with no gene match: 1. Per the germline V gene, CDR1 is SNHLY and CDR2 is FYNNEI. The CDR3 DNA reads as TGTGCCAGCAGTCGGGACAGGGGGAGCAATCAGCCCCAGCATTTT. Residues: CASSRDRGSNQPQHF.

This clone appeared once. The chain joins TRBV6-2 or TRBV6-3 to TRBJ2-2; 7 positions match TRBD2. The germline V gene encodes CDR1 MNHEY and CDR2 SVGEGT. This CDR3 spans 15 amino acids. Losses at the gene ends were 4 bases for V and 5 bases for J; bases not matched to a gene: 7. The CDR3 loop reads CASSSFGGGTGELFF. The CDR3, as DNA: TGTGCCAGCAGTTCGTTTGGCGGGGGTACCGGGGAGCTGTTTTTT.

The rearrangement joins TRBV7-9 to TRBJ2-2; D not resolved. Trimming took off 6 bases at V and 1 base at J, with 6 bases between the two ends. Germline lookup yields CDR1 SEHNR and CDR2 FQNEAQ (reference sequence). The CDR3 is 13 residues long. The CDR3 DNA follows: TGTGCCAGCAGTCAAATGAACACCGGGGAGCTGTTTTTT. This sequence encodes CASSQMNTGELFF.

The count of this clone is one. The chain couples TRBV11-3 to TRBJ2-2, with 12 bases fitting TRBD2. The CDR3 is 19 amino acids. V was pared by 3 bases and J by 1 base, with 9 bases of the junction left unmatched. Germline lookup yields CDR1 SGHNT and CDR2 YENEEA. For the CDR3, the DNA is TGTGCCAGCAGCTTGACTCACGTACTAGCGGGAGGGAACACCGGGGAGCTGTTTTTT. This sequence encodes CASSLTHVLAGGNTGELFF.

The gene calls are TRBV18 and TRBJ2-1; D may be TRBD1 or TRBD2 (5 bases each). The V and J ends lost 2 bases and 8 bases respectively, with 13 bases between them. The CDR3 loop spans 14 amino acids. Germline loops: CDR1 KGHSH, CDR2 LQKENI. The CDR3 DNA reads as TGTGCCAGCTCACCAGGGACCAACGTGGATGAGCAGTTCTTC. It translates to CASSPGTNVDEQFF.